These 8 T cell receptor beta chains originate from one sample sequenced in a study of early T cells in non-severe SARS-CoV-2 infection. From the 5' RACE reads, TCRdb called clonotypes with MiXCR, one entry per CDR3 protein. Among 100,000 to 150,000 distinct CDR3 sequences listed, more than 13% were seen once. Sequencing used whole blood. The receptors were gathered from an adult who was a healthcare worker with PCR-confirmed SARS-CoV-2 infection or an uninfected control (not recorded which).

The J gene is TRBJ2-1, the V gene TRBV12-3 or TRBV12-4; the D gene is possibly TRBD1 (6 bases). V was pared by 5 bases and J by 7 bases, with 12 bases between. The CDR3 is 13 residues long. The CDR3 DNA reads as TGTGCCAGCAGTCCCCAGACAGGAAATGAGCAGTTCTTC. Protein product: CASSPQTGNEQFF.

The CDR3 DNA follows: TGCGCCAGCAGCTTAACCGCGGGGGGCCTACCCTCCTACGAGCAGTACTTC. Its protein is CASSLTAGGLPSYEQYF. The chain joins TRBV5-1 to TRBJ2-7; 8 bases align to TRBD2. V dropped 2 bases and J dropped 0; count of bases not matched to a gene: 10. Germline values: CDR1 SGHRS, CDR2 YFSETQ. The CDR3 is 17 amino acids.

There are a few counts of this clonotype. This chain links TRBV4-1 with TRBJ1-2; D perhaps matches TRBD1 (6 bases). The CDR3 has 16 amino acids. In germline, CDR1 is MGHRA, CDR2 YSYEKL. The ends were cut back, 4 bases at V and 6 bases at J, with 21 bases in the middle. Here the CDR3 DNA reads TGCGCCAGCAGCCCAGCGGGGCGCGGGGGCTCCAATGGCTACACCTTC. Amino acids: CASSPAGRGGSNGYTF.

The rearrangement links TRBV7-2 to TRBJ1-1, with 9 bases fitting TRBD1. This CDR3 region has 14 residues. J gave up 5 bases and V 5 bases, and 6 bases lay outside the gene matches. Germline CDR1 is SGHTA and CDR2 is FQGNSA. The CDR3 DNA follows: TGTGCCAGCAGCCGGGGACAGGGACTTACTGAAGCTTTCTTT. Protein sequence: CASSRGQGLTEAFF.

This clonotype was seen a few times. This chain uses TRBV6-2 or TRBV6-3 with TRBJ1-1; possible D gene TRBD1, 6 bases. V lost 8 bases and J 6 bases, leaving 16 bases between the germline ends. This CDR3 region has 13 residues. Per germline, CDR1 MNHEY and CDR2 SVGEGT. In DNA form, the CDR3 reads TGTGCCAGCTCCCGGAGCAGGGGACCTGAAGCTTTCTTT. Translated, it gives CASSRSRGPEAFF.

The J gene is TRBJ2-2, the V gene TRBV11-3; D is possibly TRBD1 or TRBD2 (5 bases each). The CDR3 runs 16 residues. Per the germline V gene, CDR1 is SGHNT and CDR2 is YENEEA. Between the trimmed V and J ends, which lost 1 base and 1 base, there was a span of 10 bases. DNA of the CDR3: TGTGCCAGCAGCTTAGGAGGGACGGTGAACACCGGGGAGCTGTTTTTT. As protein: CASSLGGTVNTGELFF.

This clonotype was counted ten times or more. This chain joins TRBV18 and TRBJ1-2; D might be TRBD1 (6 bases). Trimming removed 2 bases from V and 4 bases from J, with 8 bases in between. The CDR3 is made up of 13 amino acids. CDR1 is KGHSH, CDR2 LQKENI, per germline. The CDR3 coding sequence is TGTGCCAGCTCACCAGGACAGATCTATGGCTACACCTTC. Amino acid sequence: CASSPGQIYGYTF.

The V call is TRBV11-2, the J call TRBJ2-7; tentatively, D is TRBD1 (6 bases). Between the trimmed V and J ends, which lost 0 bases and 2 bases, there was a span of 8 bases. The germline gives CDR1 SGHAT, CDR2 FQNNGV. CDR3 length: 14 residues. In DNA, the CDR3 is TGTGCCAGCAGCTTAGAGCGGACAGCCTACGAGCAGTACTTC. It yields the protein CASSLERTAYEQYF.